These 17 T cell receptor beta chains originate from one sample sequenced in a study of OX40 agonist ivuxolimab in advanced cancers. TCRdb's table, derived via immunoSEQ multiplex PCR, lists solely in-frame clones and lacks some. The sample shows 60,000 to 85,000 clones, about nine tenths of them seen only once. This specimen was CD4+ or CD8+ T cells sorted from blood, taken in a trial of the OX40 agonist ivuxolimab. The receptors shown here come from an adult with an advanced solid tumor such as melanoma, head and neck, liver or kidney cancer.

The rearrangement uses TRBV27 and TRBJ1-1; TRBD1 is a possible D gene (6 bases). This CDR3 has 15 residues. The V end lost 6 bases, the J end lost 0 bases, and 14 bases lay between the germline ends. Germline V gene lookup returns CDR1 MNHEY and CDR2 SMNVEV (reference sequence). CDR3 residues: CASSLSWTVNTEAFF. The CDR3 DNA reads TGTGCCAGCAGCTTAAGTTGGACAGTGAACACTGAAGCTTTCTTT.

This clone was observed a single time. The V and J genes are TRBV5-4 and TRBJ2-3; 7 nucleotides line up with TRBD2. The CDR3 extends over 16 amino acids. Germline-derived CDR1 and CDR2 are SGHNT and YYREEE (reference sequence). With 5 bases clipped from V and 2 bases from J, the junction kept 11 bases outside the gene matches. The CDR3 is CASSSTAGLSTDTQYF. The CDR3 DNA reads as TGTGCCAGCAGTTCGACAGCGGGGCTGTCCACAGATACGCAGTATTTT. The entire variable domain, with the rest obtained from reference TRBV5-4 and TRBJ2-3, is as follows: ETGVTQSPTHLIKTRGQQVTLRCSSQSGHNTVSWYQQALGQGPQFIFQYYREEENGRGNFPPRFSGLQFPNYSSELNVNALELDDSALYLCASSSTAGLSTDTQYFGPGTRLTVL.

The chain uses TRBV10-1 and TRBJ2-3, with 7 positions matching TRBD1. CDR1 is WNHNN and CDR2 is SYGVQD in the germline V gene (reference sequence). J was trimmed by 6 bases and V by 8 bases; bases with no gene match: 8. This CDR3 is 13 amino acids long. The CDR3 reads CASGTRGTDTQYF. CDR3 bases: TGCGCCAGCGGTACCAGGGGGACGGATACGCAGTATTTT.

V and J are TRBV27 and TRBJ1-1; 8 nucleotides align to TRBD1. The CDR3 contains 15 residues. Germline V gene data show CDR1 as MNHEY and CDR2 as SMNVEV (reference sequence). Trimming removed 3 bases from V and 0 bases from J; junction bases left unmatched: 3. Here the CDR3 reads CASSLAGGLNTEAFF. The CDR3 nucleotides are TGTGCCAGCAGTTTGGCAGGGGGCTTGAACACTGAAGCTTTCTTT.

This clone has only one observation. V usage is TRBV4-1 and J usage is TRBJ2-5, with D unclear. The J call may be mistaken, given a closer DNA end match to TRBJ2-7. CDR1 and CDR2 (germline): MGHRA, YSYEKL. The CDR3 is made up of 16 amino acids. DNA of the CDR3: TGCGCCAGCAGCCAAGATAGGGCCTCAATCGGCTACGAGCAGTACTTC. It is translated as CASSQDRASIGYEQYF.

The chain links TRBV30 to TRBJ1-6, with 9 bases lining up with TRBD1. CDR3 length: 16 amino acids. Unmatched junction bases numbered 8, after V lost 4 bases and J lost 4 bases. The germline V gene has CDR1 GTSNPN and CDR2 SVGIG (reference sequence). Written as DNA, the CDR3 is TGTGCCTGGACTCCGGGGACAGGGCATTATAATTCACCCCTCCACTTT. Translating it yields CAWTPGTGHYNSPLHF.

This chain uses TRBV28 with TRBJ1-2; D gene unclear. Germline-derived CDR1 and CDR2 are MDHEN and SYDVKM. V lost 5 bases and J 9 bases, leaving 25 bases between the germline ends. The CDR3 is 16 residues long. The CDR3 spells CASSPNPGGKRVRYTF. The CDR3 DNA reads as TGTGCCAGCAGTCCCAATCCGGGAGGGAAGAGAGTCCGCTACACCTTC.

The V call is TRBV6-6, the J call TRBJ1-1; D uncertain. Trimming stripped 7 bases from V and 0 bases from J, with 9 bases between. The CDR3 is made up of 13 amino acids. Germline CDR1 and CDR2: MNHNY and SVGAGI (reference sequence). This CDR3 reads CASTSPMNTEAFF. For the CDR3, the DNA is TGTGCCAGCACGAGTCCAATGAACACTGAAGCTTTCTTT.

This chain connects TRBV15 to TRBJ2-7, with 9 bases identical to TRBD1. This CDR3 spans 17 amino acids. The V gene end was trimmed by 1 base and the J gene end by 5 bases; junction bases not matched to a gene: 12. Germline loops: CDR1 LNHNV, CDR2 YYDKDF (reference sequence). CDR3 sequence reads: CATSRVGLRDRVHEQYF. DNA of the CDR3: TGTGCCACCAGCAGAGTTGGCCTCCGGGACAGGGTTCACGAGCAGTACTTC.

Worth noting for this clone: The sample holds other DNA sequences that translate to the same CDR3. This chain uses TRBV2 with TRBJ1-1; 10 nucleotides line up with TRBD1. Germline CDR1 is SNHLY and CDR2 is FYNNEI. The V gene end was trimmed by 2 bases and the J gene end by 5 bases; junction bases not matched to a gene: 2. This CDR3 is built from 14 residues. Written as DNA, the CDR3 is TGTGCCAGCAGTGAACGGGACAGGGGAACTGAAGCTTTCTTT. Its translation: CASSERDRGTEAFF.

The gene calls are TRBV18 and TRBJ1-1; D call uncertain. Between the trimmed V and J ends, which lost 3 bases and 1 base, there was a span of 12 bases. The V gene's germline CDR1 is KGHSH and CDR2 LQKENI. The CDR3 consists of 15 residues. The CDR3 DNA is TGTGCCAGCTCACCTTATTCCGGGGAGAACACTGAAGCTTTCTTT. Translation: CASSPYSGENTEAFF.

This chain links TRBV18 with TRBJ1-2, with 7 bases lining up with TRBD1. This CDR3 region has 15 residues. Germline lookup yields CDR1 KGHSH and CDR2 LQKENI. Trimming removed 2 bases from V and 4 bases from J; junction bases left unmatched: 7. The CDR3 DNA reads as TGTGCCAGCTCACCAGCGGAGGGGGCGGGCTATGGCTACACCTTC. This translates into CASSPAEGAGYGYTF.

The chain employs TRBV15 and TRBJ1-2, with D maybe TRBD1 (6 bases). CDR3 size: 15 residues. Trimming pared 0 bases from V and 2 bases from J, leaving 10 bases between. Germline assignment: CDR1 LNHNV and CDR2 YYDKDF (reference sequence). The CDR3 here is CATSRDIGQNYGYTF. The DNA for the CDR3 is TGTGCCACCAGCAGAGACATAGGACAGAACTATGGCTACACCTTC.

As regards this clone: A read error may produce the germline difference seen at one junction end. This chain connects TRBV19 to TRBJ2-1, with a possible D match to TRBD1 (5 bases). There are 10 residues in the CDR3. The germline V gene has CDR1 LNHDA and CDR2 SQIVND (reference sequence). CDR3 region: CASIGVSTVF. The DNA of the CDR3 is TGTGCCAGTATAGGGGTCAGCACAGTCTTC.

This chain joins TRBV19 and TRBJ2-4; D is ambiguous. CDR1 and CDR2 (germline): LNHDA, SQIVND (reference sequence). The CDR3 has 14 amino acids. The germline V and J ends were trimmed by 1 base and 7 bases, with 11 bases remaining between them. CDR3 amino acids: CASSIAGRLNIQYF. CDR3 DNA: TGTGCCAGTAGTATAGCCGGTAGACTGAACATTCAGTACTTC.

The J gene is TRBJ1-1, the V gene TRBV5-1; no clear D. The CDR3 has 11 residues. Germline V lookup: CDR1 SGHRS, CDR2 YFSETQ. V dropped 0 bases and J dropped 12 bases, with 9 bases sitting between them. CDR3 in amino acids: CASSLGRDSFF. The CDR3, as DNA: TGCGCCAGCAGCTTGGGGAGGGATTCTTTCTTT.

The V gene is TRBV7-2, the J gene TRBJ2-1, with 10 bases matching TRBD2. The CDR3 spans 14 residues. After removal of 5 bases from V and 10 bases from J, the junction contained 8 bases not matched to a gene. Germline CDR1 is SGHTA and CDR2 is FQGNSA. DNA for the CDR3: TGTGCCAGCAGCCCAGCGGGGGGGCCTCGGGAGCAGTTCTTC. This sequence encodes CASSPAGGPREQFF.